These 25 T cell receptor beta chains originate from one sample sequenced in a study of cytomegalovirus exposure and HLA in healthy donors. The PCR made use of 60 Vbeta and 13 Jbeta primers. Clones were sequenced by immunoSEQ multiplex PCR, and TCRdb holds only the in-frame ones, with some missing. The sample contains about 200,000 clones, around 76% of which appear only once. Specimen: PBMCs. The receptors stem from a man aged 18 to 35 in good health and CMV-seronegative.

The rearrangement uses TRBV19 and TRBJ1-2; D unclear. CDR3 size: 15 residues. The germline gives CDR1 LNHDA, CDR2 SQIVND (reference sequence). Trimming took off 0 bases at V and 8 bases at J, with 16 bases between the two ends. The CDR3 sequence is CASSIESANYQGYTF. The CDR3 DNA reads as TGTGCCAGTAGTATAGAGAGCGCCAACTATCAAGGCTACACCTTC.

As DNA, the CDR3 is TGTGCCAGCAGCGGACAGGCAGGGGTAGGGCAGTATTTT. Its protein product is CASSGQAGVGQYF. This chain links TRBV6-5 with TRBJ2-3; 7 bases agree with TRBD1. This CDR3 region has 13 residues. With 6 bases clipped from V and 11 bases from J, the junction kept 11 bases outside the gene matches. CDR1 is MNHEY and CDR2 is SVGAGI in the germline V gene.

The rearrangement joins TRBV5-1 to TRBJ2-7; 9 bases align to TRBD1. The V gene's germline CDR1 is SGHRS and CDR2 YFSETQ. J gave up 6 bases and V 0 bases, and 4 bases lay outside the gene matches. The CDR3 spans 14 residues. The CDR3 loop is CASSLEQGAFEQYF. For the CDR3, the DNA is TGCGCCAGCAGCTTGGAACAGGGGGCTTTCGAGCAGTACTTC.

This clone was counted between two and nine times. This chain uses TRBV6-1 with TRBJ1-1; TRBD1 matches at 8 bases. The junction had 6 bases not matched to a gene; V was cut back by 5 bases and J by 4 bases. Looked up from germline, CDR1 is MNHNS and CDR2 is SASEGT. CDR3 length: 14 residues. The chain's CDR3 is CASSQITGGTEAFF. Written as DNA, the CDR3 is TGTGCCAGCAGTCAGATTACAGGGGGCACTGAAGCTTTCTTT.

The CDR3 spells CASTPAGTDTQYF. In nucleotides, the CDR3 is TGTGCCAGCACCCCGGCGGGAACAGATACGCAGTATTTT. V usage is TRBV4-2 and J usage is TRBJ2-3; tentatively, D is TRBD2 (6 bases). Germline V gives CDR1 LGHNA, CDR2 YNFKEQ. Trimming took 7 bases from V and 3 from J, leaving 11 bases between them. The CDR3 is 13 amino acids.

CDR3 DNA: TGTGCCAGCAGTGTGACAGGGTGGAACACTGAAGCTTTCTTT. It translates to CASSVTGWNTEAFF. The V call is TRBV28, the J call TRBJ1-1, with 7 bases identical to TRBD1. Germline CDR1 and CDR2: MDHEN and SYDVKM. This CDR3 has 14 residues. Trimming removed 5 bases from V and 1 base from J; junction bases left unmatched: 4.

The genes are TRBV5-6 and TRBJ2-7, with 7 bases lining up with TRBD1. With V trimmed by 4 bases and J by 5 bases, 15 bases remained unmatched. The CDR3 spans 16 residues. Germline V gives CDR1 SGHDT, CDR2 YYEEEE. The CDR3 region is CASSLQMTGKVDEQYF. CDR3 bases: TGTGCCAGCAGCCTACAAATGACAGGGAAAGTTGACGAGCAGTACTTC.

This clone appeared a few times. The gene calls are TRBV7-8 and TRBJ2-3; TRBD2 is a possible D gene (7 bases). Germline-derived CDR1 and CDR2 are SGHVS and FQNEAQ. Trimming left V 8 bases short and J 2 bases short, with 26 bases between. The CDR3 runs 18 residues. DNA for the CDR3: TGTGCCAGCGGAGGGGGGGAACCGTGGGGGGTGGACACAGATACGCAGTATTTT. Its protein is CASGGGEPWGVDTDTQYF.

This clone was seen once. The V and J genes are TRBV19 and TRBJ2-4, with 9 bases matching TRBD1. The CDR3 spans 15 residues. The J segment lost 2 bases and the V segment lost 5 bases, leaving 4 bases of the junction unmatched. The germline V gene encodes CDR1 LNHDA and CDR2 SQIVND (reference sequence). As DNA, the CDR3 is TGTGCCAGTAGTGTGGACAGGGGACCCAAAAACATTCAGTACTTC. It codes for CASSVDRGPKNIQYF.

V is TRBV18 and J is TRBJ2-5; the D is unclear. Germline V gene sequence: CDR1 KGHSH, CDR2 LQKENI. Trimming removed 3 bases at V and 2 bases at J, with 13 bases between. The CDR3 has 15 amino acids. The CDR3 nucleotides read TGTGCCAGCTCACCCCTGAGTGCGCAACAAGAGACCCAGTACTTC. Encoded protein: CASSPLSAQQETQYF.

V gene TRBV9 combines with J gene TRBJ2-2; a weak D match, TRBD1 (5 bases). This CDR3 comprises 14 residues. Trimming took 4 bases from V and 8 from J, leaving 15 bases between them. Germline loops: CDR1 SGDLS, CDR2 YYNGEE. As DNA, the CDR3 is TGTGCCAGCAGCCCAAGGCTAGGGGTTGGGGAGCTGTTTTTT. It codes for CASSPRLGVGELFF.

J is TRBJ2-5 and V is TRBV2, with TRBD2 matching over 10 bases. CDR1 is SNHLY and CDR2 is FYNNEI in the germline V gene. Trimming took 6 bases from V and 5 from J; bases not matched to a gene: 9. The CDR3 is 15 residues long. The CDR3 loop is CASSESGRAYETQYF. In DNA, the CDR3 is TGTGCCAGCAGCGAAAGCGGGAGGGCCTACGAGACCCAGTACTTC.

The rearrangement joins TRBV28 to TRBJ2-5; 7 bases are a match to TRBD1. The CDR3 totals 14 residues. V was clipped by 7 bases and J by 4 bases; unmatched bases: 9. Germline V lookup: CDR1 MDHEN, CDR2 SYDVKM. The CDR3 region is CASNSLGDRETQYF. DNA of the CDR3: TGTGCCAGCAATTCCCTAGGGGACAGAGAGACCCAGTACTTC. The full variable domain, rest sourced from reference TRBV28 and TRBJ2-5, is DVKVTQSSRYLVKRTGEKVFLECVQDMDHENMFWYRQDPGLGLRLIYFSYDVKMKEKGDIPEGYSVSREKKERFSLILESASTNQTSMYLCASNSLGDRETQYFGPGTRLLVL.

The V call is TRBV27, the J call TRBJ1-1; D remains ambiguous. The germline CDR1 and CDR2 sequences are MNHEY and SMNVEV (reference sequence). The CDR3 loop spans 14 amino acids. V lost 1 base to trimming and J lost 0 bases, with 6 bases between them. The CDR3, as DNA: TGTGCCAGCAGTTTATTGGCAGTGAACACTGAAGCTTTCTTT. Protein: CASSLLAVNTEAFF.

V usage is TRBV30 and J usage is TRBJ2-2, with a possible D match to TRBD2 (6 bases). V was cut by 2 bases and J by 2 bases, with 15 bases left in between. CDR1 and CDR2 (germline): GTSNPN, SVGIG (reference sequence). This CDR3 contains 16 residues. The CDR3 loop is CAWSKEAGSNTGELFF. The CDR3 DNA reads as TGTGCCTGGAGTAAGGAAGCGGGCAGTAACACCGGGGAGCTGTTTTTT.

In DNA, the CDR3 is TGTGCCAGCAGTTTAGCCGGGGTGGGGTCTTACGAGCAGTACTTC. It is translated as CASSLAGVGSYEQYF. The J gene is TRBJ2-7, the V gene TRBV27; a possible D gene is TRBD2 (5 bases). From germline, CDR1 is MNHEY and CDR2 SMNVEV (reference sequence). Trimming pared 2 bases from V and 4 bases from J, leaving 15 bases between. This CDR3 comprises 15 residues.

V and J are TRBV7-9 and TRBJ2-5; TRBD2 is a possible D gene (6 bases). This CDR3 spans 15 amino acids. Germline V gene sequence: CDR1 SEHNR, CDR2 FQNEAQ (reference sequence). Trimming took off 1 base at V and 2 bases at J, with 11 bases between the two ends. The CDR3 spells CASSLVRDSQETQYF. The CDR3 nucleotides read TGTGCCAGCAGCTTAGTCCGGGACTCGCAAGAGACCCAGTACTTC.

V usage is TRBV19 and J usage is TRBJ1-1; D unresolved. With 6 bases removed from V and 1 base from J, the gap between germline ends came to 9 bases. The germline V gene encodes CDR1 LNHDA and CDR2 SQIVND (reference sequence). The CDR3 totals 13 residues. The CDR3, as DNA: TGTGCCAGTAGGTCTTACGGGAACACTGAAGCTTTCTTT. It encodes CASRSYGNTEAFF.

The rearrangement uses TRBV5-1 and TRBJ2-7, with 9 bases identical to TRBD2. Germline V gives CDR1 SGHRS, CDR2 YFSETQ. The CDR3 has 15 residues. The ends lost 0 bases at V and 1 base at J; junction bases unmatched: 2. The CDR3 DNA sequence: TGCGCCAGCAGCTTGGCGCTAGCGGGGTCCTACGAGCAGTACTTC. Translating gives CASSLALAGSYEQYF.

This clone has just a few counts. A read error may produce the germline difference seen at one junction end. DNA of the CDR3: TGCGCCAGCAGACCGGGAGTGGCGCACTCCTCCGAGCAGTACTTC. It codes for CASRPGVAHSSEQYF. The rearrangement joins TRBV5-1 to TRBJ2-7, with D possibly TRBD2 on 6 matching bases. CDR1 is SGHRS and CDR2 is YFSETQ in the germline V gene. The CDR3 extends over 15 amino acids. The whole variable domain, filled in from reference TRBV5-1 and TRBJ2-7, reads KAGVTQTPRYLIKTRGQQVTLSCSPISGHRSVSWYQQTPGQGLQFLFEYFSETQRNKGNFPGRFSGRQFSNSRSEMNVSTLELGDSALYLCASRPGVAHSSEQYFGPGTRLTVT.

V is TRBV4-1 and J is TRBJ2-7; D gene unclear. Germline CDR1 MGHRA, CDR2 YSYEKL. The CDR3 is 15 amino acids. The V end was cut by 0 bases, the J end by 2 bases, with 11 bases between. The CDR3 nucleotides are TGCGCCAGCAGCCAAGATTACGGGTTCCCCTACGAGCAGTACTTC. Translating it yields CASSQDYGFPYEQYF.

This clone was detected only a few times. The rearrangement links TRBV29-1 to TRBJ2-1; no clear D. The germline V gene encodes CDR1 SQVTM and CDR2 ANQGSEA. V was shortened by 6 bases and J by 8 bases, with 5 bases between the two germline ends. CDR3 size: 9 residues. CDR3 DNA: TGCAGCGTGGGCGATGAGCAGTTCTTC. Translating it yields CSVGDEQFF.

The V gene is TRBV9, the J gene TRBJ2-7, with 7 bases that match TRBD1. V gave up 0 bases and J gave up 3 bases; unmatched junction bases: 6. Germline V gene data show CDR1 as SGDLS and CDR2 as YYNGEE. The CDR3 loop spans 15 amino acids. This CDR3 reads CASSVAAGGFYEQYF. The CDR3 DNA sequence: TGTGCCAGCAGCGTAGCGGCAGGGGGATTCTACGAGCAGTACTTC.

This clone was found once. This rearrangement joins TRBV28 to TRBJ2-7, with 15 bases identical to TRBD2. J lost 3 bases, V lost 6 bases, and 6 bases had no gene match. In germline, CDR1 is MDHEN, CDR2 SYDVKM. There are 16 residues in the CDR3. Here the CDR3 reads CASSGMGLAGGYEQYF. CDR3 sequence (DNA): TGTGCCAGCAGCGGGATGGGACTAGCGGGAGGCTACGAGCAGTACTTC.

The V and J genes are TRBV7-9 and TRBJ1-5; TRBD1 might be the D (5 bases). V was cut by 8 bases and J by 4 bases, with 27 bases left in between. The CDR3 loop spans 18 amino acids. Germline CDR1 SEHNR, CDR2 FQNEAQ (reference sequence). As DNA, the CDR3 is TGTGCCAGCGTTAAGGGCTCTTCGGGGGAGGATCGGAATCAGCCCCAGCATTTT. Translating gives CASVKGSSGEDRNQPQHF.